A single sample gave rise to the 15 T cell receptor beta chains below, sequenced in a study of OX40 agonist ivuxolimab in advanced cancers. Repertoires were generated with immunoSEQ multiplex PCR, while TCRdb's copy carries only in-frame clones and drops some. The sample includes around 95,000 clones, around 89% of them seen just once. The sequenced sample was CD4+ or CD8+ T cells sorted from blood, obtained in a trial of the OX40 agonist ivuxolimab. Receptors originate from an adult with an advanced solid tumor such as melanoma, head and neck, liver or kidney cancer.

The V gene is TRBV5-5, the J gene TRBJ1-1; D is unresolved. Trimming removed 4 bases at V and 0 bases at J, with 22 bases between. This CDR3 contains 18 residues. Germline assignment: CDR1 SGHKS and CDR2 YYEKEE (reference sequence). The CDR3 DNA reads as TGTGCCAGCAGCCGATTGCCCGCTCCCGGCCGACTGAACACTGAAGCTTTCTTT. This gives the protein CASSRLPAPGRLNTEAFF.

This clone was seen a few times. The chain combines TRBV30 with TRBJ2-7; D uncertain. Looked up from germline, CDR1 is GTSNPN and CDR2 is SVGIG (reference sequence). The V end lost 3 bases, the J end lost 3 bases, and 15 bases lay between the germline ends. CDR3 size: 14 residues. CDR3 bases: TGTGCCTGGAGGGGATCGGGCATTCTCTACGAGCAGTACTTC. Its translation is CAWRGSGILYEQYF.

This clone was seen just once. V is TRBV19 and J is TRBJ2-5; 8 bases fit TRBD2. Germline CDR1 LNHDA, CDR2 SQIVND (reference sequence). CDR3 length equals 15 residues. V shed 3 bases, J shed 5 bases, and the junction held 8 bases outside the gene matches. The CDR3 here is CASSMGRGAQETQYF. The CDR3 DNA is TGTGCCAGTAGTATGGGGCGGGGGGCCCAGGAGACCCAGTACTTC.

The chain uses TRBV2 and TRBJ1-6; no reliable D call. V was pared by 5 bases and J by 7 bases, with 15 bases between. There are 15 residues in the CDR3. The germline V gene has CDR1 SNHLY and CDR2 FYNNEI. CDR3 nucleotides: TGTGCCAGCAGTCCGACACAGCTGTCGAATTCACCCCTCCACTTT. Translation: CASSPTQLSNSPLHF. Drawing the rest from reference TRBV2 and TRBJ1-6, the complete variable domain is EPEVTQTPSHQVTQMGQEVILRCVPISNHLYFYWYRQILGQKVEFLVSFYNNEISEKSEIFDDQFSVERPDGSNFTLKIRSTKLEDSAMYFCASSPTQLSNSPLHFGNGTRLTVT.

The J gene is TRBJ1-1, the V gene TRBV7-8, with TRBD1 as a possible D gene (5 bases). CDR1 and CDR2 from the germline V gene are SGHVS and FQNEAQ. The CDR3 is made up of 16 amino acids. Trimming pared 4 bases from V and 1 base from J, leaving 16 bases between. The CDR3 bases are TGTGCCAGCAGCTCGAGTGGGGGACTCCGGAACACTGAAGCTTTCTTT. Translation: CASSSSGGLRNTEAFF.

The chain couples TRBV6-5 to TRBJ2-1; D may be TRBD2 (5 bases). Germline CDR1 and CDR2: MNHEY and SVGAGI. The ends were cut back, 0 bases at V and 4 bases at J, with 13 bases in the middle. The CDR3 has 16 residues. For the CDR3, the DNA is TGTGCCAGCAGTTACTCTGGGGTTGGACTTTACAATGAGCAGTTCTTC. This translates into CASSYSGVGLYNEQFF.

The chain couples TRBV10-3 to TRBJ1-3; 7 nucleotides line up with TRBD1. The V gene's germline CDR1 is ENHRY and CDR2 SYGVKD. J gave up 2 bases and V 6 bases, and 7 bases lay outside the gene matches. This CDR3 is built from 15 residues. The CDR3, as DNA: TGTGCCATCAGCGCCGGGACAGCTGCTGGAAACACCATATATTTT. Encoded protein: CAISAGTAAGNTIYF.

The chain employs TRBV27 and TRBJ1-2; possibly TRBD1 for D (5 bases). CDR3 length equals 13 residues. In germline, CDR1 is MNHEY, CDR2 SMNVEV (reference sequence). V was shortened by 2 bases and J by 5 bases, with 9 bases between the two germline ends. The CDR3 protein is CASSLGGGYGYTF. The DNA of the CDR3 is TGTGCCAGCAGTTTAGGGGGTGGGTATGGCTACACCTTC.

The J gene is TRBJ2-3, the V gene TRBV7-9, with TRBD2 identical over 8 bases. There are 16 residues in the CDR3. With 4 bases clipped from V and 0 bases from J, the junction kept 6 bases outside the gene matches. The V gene's germline CDR1 is SEHNR and CDR2 FQNEAQ (reference sequence). The CDR3 region has the DNA TGTGCCAGCAGCTCTCCTGCGGGAGGAAGCACAGATACGCAGTATTTT. This encodes CASSSPAGGSTDTQYF. The full variable domain, in which reference TRBV7-9 and TRBJ2-3 provide the parts outside the CDR3, is DTGVSQNPRHKITKRGQNVTFRCDPISEHNRLYWYRQTLGQGPEFLTYFQNEAQLEKSRLLSDRFSAERPKGSFSTLEIQRTEQGDSAMYLCASSSPAGGSTDTQYFGPGTRLTVL.

This clone was counted a single time. V usage is TRBV18 and J usage is TRBJ2-6; D may be TRBD1 or TRBD2 (5 bases each). Germline CDR1 is KGHSH and CDR2 is LQKENI. The CDR3 length is 16 residues. V was pared by 1 base and J by 2 bases, with 9 bases between. CDR3 sequence: CASSPRGMAGANVLTF. The CDR3 DNA sequence: TGTGCCAGCTCACCACGGGGGATGGCTGGGGCCAACGTCCTGACTTTC.

The rearrangement uses TRBV5-4 and TRBJ2-3, with D possibly called TRBD1 or TRBD2 (5 bases each). Germline V gene sequence: CDR1 SGHNT, CDR2 YYREEE (reference sequence). The CDR3 is 14 residues long. Trimming took off 4 bases at V and 2 bases at J, with 11 bases between the two ends. CDR3 bases: TGTGCCAGCAGCCAGGGACGCAACACAGATACGCAGTATTTT. Translating gives CASSQGRNTDTQYF.

The chain is built from TRBV18 and TRBJ2-2; the D is unclear. This CDR3 region has 14 residues. Trimming stripped 3 bases from V and 4 bases from J, with 9 bases between. Germline V gene lookup returns CDR1 KGHSH and CDR2 LQKENI. CDR3 DNA: TGTGCCAGCTCACCGCTTATTACCACCGGGGAGCTGTTTTTT. As protein: CASSPLITTGELFF.

The chain has TRBV7-3 and TRBJ2-3; D gene uncertain. The V gene's germline CDR1 is SGHTA and CDR2 FQGTGA. Trimming cost V 2 bases and J 2 bases, with 14 bases left between them. The CDR3 has 16 amino acids. The CDR3 sequence is CASSLQSGGLTDTQYF. CDR3 nucleotides: TGTGCCAGCAGCTTACAATCTGGTGGGCTCACAGATACGCAGTATTTT.

The rearrangement links TRBV6-5 to TRBJ1-2, with D perhaps matching TRBD1 (6 bases). Looked up from germline, CDR1 is MNHEY and CDR2 is SVGAGI. V was clipped by 0 bases and J by 7 bases, with 15 bases between them. This CDR3 is built from 15 residues. The CDR3 protein is CASSYSGGGAFGYTF. The DNA for the CDR3 is TGTGCCAGCAGTTACTCGGGCGGGGGCGCCTTTGGCTACACCTTC.

J is TRBJ1-2 and V is TRBV5-1; a weak D match, TRBD1 (5 bases). V was shortened by 4 bases and J by 0 bases, with 10 bases between the two germline ends. The CDR3 runs 14 residues. In germline, CDR1 is SGHRS, CDR2 YFSETQ. The CDR3 protein is CASSGALTNYGYTF. CDR3 DNA sequence: TGCGCCAGCAGCGGGGCCCTTACTAACTATGGCTACACCTTC. The full variable domain, with the rest looked up from reference TRBV5-1 and TRBJ1-2, is KAGVTQTPRYLIKTRGQQVTLSCSPISGHRSVSWYQQTPGQGLQFLFEYFSETQRNKGNFPGRFSGRQFSNSRSEMNVSTLELGDSALYLCASSGALTNYGYTFGSGTRLTVV.